This TCR beta chain was sequenced in a study of shared clonotypes between healthy human individuals (dated by TCRdb to 2020 to 2021). In the study overall: The cohort included three men and a couple of women between 18 and 49 years of age. To estimate repertoire size and how much clonotypes are shared between individuals, the study performed deep sequencing of blood TCR repertoires from a handful of healthy adults. Different laboratories and diverse techniques were used to prepare libraries and sequence TCR repertoires, to increase sequencing depth and limit assay-specific biases. Per donor, leukapheresis produced somewhere between about 0.85 and 9.5 billion PBMCs.

Using the deep immunoSEQ assay, multiplex PCR amplified TCR CDR3 regions from genomic DNA. Extracted genomic DNA from each cell subset was distributed evenly across all wells of several immunoSEQ 96-well plates, and each plate was treated as a replicate. For unsorted PBMC, 300 to 350 ng genomic DNA, equal to 25,000 to 35,000 T cell genomes, was loaded into each replicate PCR. Ten immunoSEQ deep assay plates were used to sequence unsorted PBMC genomic DNA. The purified libraries were quantified using a Qubit 3.0 fluorometer, sized with a Bioanalyzer 2100, and then quantified again using the KAPA Library Quantification kit. A separate single-read 150-cycle Illumina NextSeq 550 flow cell was used to sequence each immunoSEQ 96-well plate. Processing in the source paper ran as follows. Because the immunoSEQ output included only junctional sequences and no quality scores, the filtering could not be the same as the filtering used for full-length reads. Sequences were annotated with PyIR, a Python wrapper for IgBLAST v1.9, using IMGT germline references to assign V/J genes and CDR3. Reads with weak V/J assignments (E-value above 1e-6), missing CDR3, stop codons, out-of-frame junctions, or ambiguous translated residues were removed. V3J clonotypes were defined as sequences sharing the same inferred V gene, J gene, and CDR3 amino acid sequence. The percentage overlap between two repertoires was calculated by dividing the number of shared unique clonotypes by the size of the smaller repertoire. Three approaches were used to assess repertoire richness: RTK rarefaction, the Chao1 estimator, and Recon v2.1 estimates of unobserved clonotypes. TCRdb stores this immuneACCESS table with in-frame sequences only. Part of the clones is absent; in the studies checked, under half of the shortfall reflects unresolved V genes, and no reason is known for the rest. V and J calls plus clone size are reproduced from that table; the DNA served to infer D and trimming. The sample table records roughly 450,000 clones; 79% of these occur just once. The ten largest clones take up 13% of the sample.

What the work shows at the level of the full study, not this receptor alone: Sampling was limited to blood, and TCR repertoires in tissue likely differ from TCR repertoires in blood. Because the study included a small number of donors, the genetic and exposure-history diversity represented was limited. Based on pairwise subsampling, the degree of clonotype sharing among donors was expected to be affected by sequencing depth.

Cut back by 0 bases and 9 bases, the V and J ends lie 6 bases apart. CDR1 and CDR2 (SEHNR, FQNEAQ) derive from the germline V gene (reference sequence). The CDR3, cysteine through phenylalanine, is 12 amino acids long. Only the CDR3 part of the read is kept: 36 bases, read in frame from the first base. Donors were healthy HIV-negative adults with no recently reported acute infections or vaccinations. Every donor was a Caucasian adult living in Nashville, Tennessee, USA. In the unsorted samples, 90 million to 100 million PBMCs were counted, and genomic DNA was extracted using the QIAamp DNA Blood Mini kit. Blood was obtained by leukapheresis, after which PBMCs were separated by Ficoll-Histopaque density gradient centrifugation and cryopreserved in liquid nitrogen vapor phase. Regarding this clone: This receptor's antigen is unknown. Base-call qualities are not available, and no considerably larger clone is one nucleotide away.

The sample comprised PBMCs. The TCR originated in a woman between 40 and 50 years old in good health. Some clones in this sample may be carry-over from other donors' samples. Recombination linked TRBV7-9 to TRBJ2-1; the best D guess is TRBD2, with 6 bases matching. The CDR3 loop reads CASSLARGEQFF. The DNA sequence is given as TGTGCCAGCAGCTTAGCGCGGGGTGAGCAGTTCTTC.